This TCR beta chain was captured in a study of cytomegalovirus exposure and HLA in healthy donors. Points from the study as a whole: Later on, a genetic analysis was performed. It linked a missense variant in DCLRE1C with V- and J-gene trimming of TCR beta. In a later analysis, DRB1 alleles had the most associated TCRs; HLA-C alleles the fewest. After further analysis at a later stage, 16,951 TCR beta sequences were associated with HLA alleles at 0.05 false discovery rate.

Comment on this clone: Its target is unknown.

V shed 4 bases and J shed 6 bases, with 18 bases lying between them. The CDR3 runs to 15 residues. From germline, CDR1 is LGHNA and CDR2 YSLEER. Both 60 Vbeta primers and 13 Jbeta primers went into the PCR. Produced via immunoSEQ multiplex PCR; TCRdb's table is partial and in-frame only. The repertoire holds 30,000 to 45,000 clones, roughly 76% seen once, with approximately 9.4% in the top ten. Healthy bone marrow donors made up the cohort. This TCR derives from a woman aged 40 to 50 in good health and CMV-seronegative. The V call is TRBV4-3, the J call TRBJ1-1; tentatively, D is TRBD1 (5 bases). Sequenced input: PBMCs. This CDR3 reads CASSLTGRGKPEAFF. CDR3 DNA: TGCGCCAGCAGCCTCACCGGACGGGGGAAGCCTGAAGCTTTCTTT.